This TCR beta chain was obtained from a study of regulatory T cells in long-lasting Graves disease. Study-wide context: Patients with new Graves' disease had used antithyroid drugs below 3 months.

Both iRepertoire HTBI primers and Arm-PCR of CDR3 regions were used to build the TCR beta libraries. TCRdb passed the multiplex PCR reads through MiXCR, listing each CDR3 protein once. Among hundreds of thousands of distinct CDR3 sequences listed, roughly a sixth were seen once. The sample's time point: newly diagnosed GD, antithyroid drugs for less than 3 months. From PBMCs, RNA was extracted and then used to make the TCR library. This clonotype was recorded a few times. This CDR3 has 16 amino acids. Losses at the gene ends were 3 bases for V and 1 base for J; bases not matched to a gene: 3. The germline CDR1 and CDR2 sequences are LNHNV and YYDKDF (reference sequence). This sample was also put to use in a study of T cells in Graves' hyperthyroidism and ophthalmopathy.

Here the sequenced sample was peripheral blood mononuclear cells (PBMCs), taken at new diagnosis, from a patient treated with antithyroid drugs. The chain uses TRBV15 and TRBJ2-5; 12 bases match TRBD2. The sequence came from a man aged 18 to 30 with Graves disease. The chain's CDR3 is CATSSTSGRFQETQYF. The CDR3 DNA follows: TGTGCCACCAGCAGTACTAGCGGGAGGTTCCAAGAGACCCAGTACTTC.